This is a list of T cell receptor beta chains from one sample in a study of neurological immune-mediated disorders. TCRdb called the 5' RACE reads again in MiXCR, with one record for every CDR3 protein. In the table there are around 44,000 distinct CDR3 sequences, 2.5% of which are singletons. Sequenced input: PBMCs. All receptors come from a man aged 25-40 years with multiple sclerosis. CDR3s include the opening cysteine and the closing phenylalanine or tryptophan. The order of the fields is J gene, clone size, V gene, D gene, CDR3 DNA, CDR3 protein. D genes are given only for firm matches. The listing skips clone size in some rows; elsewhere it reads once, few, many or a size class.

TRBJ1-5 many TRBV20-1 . TGCAGTGCTAAGAAAAACAGGGACAATCAGCCCCAGCATTTT CSAKKNRDNQPQHF
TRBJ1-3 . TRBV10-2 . TGCGCCAGCAGAGGGGGGGAAAACATATATTTT CASRGGENIYF
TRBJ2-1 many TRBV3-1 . TGTGCCAGCAGCCAAGTGGGCCAAAGCGCGGAGCAGTTCTTC CASSQVGQSAEQFF
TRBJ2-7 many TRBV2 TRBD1 TGTGCCAGCAGTCCTCGGGACAGGGGGTACGAGCAGTACTTC CASSPRDRGYEQYF
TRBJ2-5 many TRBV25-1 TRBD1 TGTGCCAGCAGTCACATAGGACAGGGGATAGAGACCCAGTACTTC CASSHIGQGIETQYF
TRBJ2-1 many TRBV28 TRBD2 TGTGCCAGCAGTCCTACAGGACTAGCGGGAGGCGGCCGGGGCAATGAGCAGTTCTTC CASSPTGLAGGGRGNEQFF
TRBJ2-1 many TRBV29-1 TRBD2 TGCAGCGTTCGGGGTACACCTACAGCGGGGCCTCCCTACAATGAGCAGTTCTTC CSVRGTPTAGPPYNEQFF
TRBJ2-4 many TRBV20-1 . TGCAGTGCTATCCCCAGGGGCGACCCAAACATTCAGTACTTC CSAIPRGDPNIQYF
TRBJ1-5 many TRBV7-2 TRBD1 TGTGCCAGCAGCTCGACAGGGGGCCTTGAGCCCCAGCATTTT CASSSTGGLEPQHF
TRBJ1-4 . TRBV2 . TGTGCCAGCAAAGCGGGGGCAGGTGAAAAACTGTTTTTT CASKAGAGEKLFF
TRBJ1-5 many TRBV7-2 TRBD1 TGTGCCAGCAGCTTGGATCAGGGGGCGAGTCAGCCCCAGCATTTT CASSLDQGASQPQHF
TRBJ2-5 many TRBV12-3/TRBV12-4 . TGTGCCAGCAGCCCGGGGCACGAGACCCAGTACTTC CASSPGHETQYF
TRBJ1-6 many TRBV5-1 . TGCGCCAGCAGCTTGGGCACGGACGCTAATTCACCCCTCCACTTT CASSLGTDANSPLHF
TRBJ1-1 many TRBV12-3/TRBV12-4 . TGTGCCAGCAGTTGGGGGGGGGCCTCAAACACTGAAGCTTTCTTT CASSWGGASNTEAFF
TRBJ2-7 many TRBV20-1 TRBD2 TGCAGTGCTAGACATAGCGGGAGACTCTACGAGCAGTACTTC CSARHSGRLYEQYF
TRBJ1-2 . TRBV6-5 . TGTGCCAGCAGCCCACGAGGGGTAGGGGGCTATGGCTACACCTTC CASSPRGVGGYGYTF
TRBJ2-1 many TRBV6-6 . TGTGCTCACTGGGAAAGCTCCTACAATGAGCAGTTCTTC CAHWESSYNEQFF
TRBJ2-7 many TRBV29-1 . TGCAGCGCTGTGACAGACTACTCCTACGAGCAGTACTTC CSAVTDYSYEQYF
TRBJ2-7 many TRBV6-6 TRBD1 TGTGCCAGCAGTTCCCCCCGACAGGGGGCGCGTGAGCAGTACTTC CASSSPRQGAREQYF
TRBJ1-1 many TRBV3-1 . TGTGCCAGCAGCCAACGGACAGCCATGAACACTGAAGCTTTCTTT CASSQRTAMNTEAFF